The subject of this entry is one T cell receptor beta chain. The source of the sample is a study of OX40 agonist ivuxolimab in advanced cancers. V shed 4 bases, J shed 6 bases, and the junction held 15 bases outside the gene matches. The CDR3 spans 18 residues. CDR1 and CDR2 (germline): MNHNS, SASEGT. The repertoire was sequenced with immunoSEQ multiplex PCR; TCRdb's copy has only in-frame clones and lacks some. The repertoire holds around 100,000 clones, with more than 85% as singletons. The clonotype was recovered from an adult with an advanced solid tumor such as melanoma, head and neck, liver or kidney cancer. The chain carries TRBV6-1 and TRBJ1-4; 9 bases are shared with TRBD1. The source was CD4+ or CD8+ T cells sorted from blood, collected in a trial of the OX40 agonist ivuxolimab. CDR3 DNA sequence: TGTGCCAGCAGTGCCCCTATTTCCTTGAGGACAGGGGATGAAAAACTGTTTTTT. This translates into CASSAPISLRTGDEKLFF.